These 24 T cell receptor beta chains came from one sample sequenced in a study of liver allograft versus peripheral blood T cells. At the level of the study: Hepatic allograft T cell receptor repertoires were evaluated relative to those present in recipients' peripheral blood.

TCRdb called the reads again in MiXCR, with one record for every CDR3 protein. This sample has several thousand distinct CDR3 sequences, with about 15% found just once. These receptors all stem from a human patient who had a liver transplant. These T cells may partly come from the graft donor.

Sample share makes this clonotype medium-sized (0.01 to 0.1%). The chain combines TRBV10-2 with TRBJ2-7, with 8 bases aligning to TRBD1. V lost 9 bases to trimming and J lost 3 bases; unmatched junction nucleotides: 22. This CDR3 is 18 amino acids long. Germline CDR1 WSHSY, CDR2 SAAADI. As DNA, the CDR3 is TGCGCCAGTACAAGCCCCGGGACAGGAGGATGGGGAGGCTACGAGCAGTACTTC. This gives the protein CASTSPGTGGWGGYEQYF.

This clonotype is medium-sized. The CDR3 sequence: CASTKRLYGYTF. DNA of the CDR3: TGTGCCAGCACCAAGCGGTTGTACGGCTACACCTTC. The rearrangement joins TRBV7-2 to TRBJ1-2; D uncertain. Per the germline V gene, CDR1 is SGHTA and CDR2 is FQGNSA. This CDR3 region has 12 residues. V dropped 7 bases and J dropped 8 bases, with 14 bases sitting between them.

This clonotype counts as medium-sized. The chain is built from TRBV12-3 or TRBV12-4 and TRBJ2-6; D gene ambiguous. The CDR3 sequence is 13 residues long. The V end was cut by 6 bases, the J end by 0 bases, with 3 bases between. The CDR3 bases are TGTGCCAGCAGATACTCTGGGGCCAACGTCCTGACTTTC. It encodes CASRYSGANVLTF.

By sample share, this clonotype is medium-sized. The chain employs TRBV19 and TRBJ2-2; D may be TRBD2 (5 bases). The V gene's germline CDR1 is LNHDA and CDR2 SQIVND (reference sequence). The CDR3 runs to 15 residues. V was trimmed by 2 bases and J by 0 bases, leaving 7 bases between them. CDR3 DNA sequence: TGTGCCAGTAGTATAACAGCGGCGAACACCGGGGAGCTGTTTTTT. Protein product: CASSITAANTGELFF.

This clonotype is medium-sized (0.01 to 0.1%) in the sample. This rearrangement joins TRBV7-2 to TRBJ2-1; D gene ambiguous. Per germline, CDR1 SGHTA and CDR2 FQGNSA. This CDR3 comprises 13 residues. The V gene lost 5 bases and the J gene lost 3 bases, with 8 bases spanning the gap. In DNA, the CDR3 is TGTGCCAGCAGCGTGGACGGCTACAATGAGCAGTTCTTC. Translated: CASSVDGYNEQFF.

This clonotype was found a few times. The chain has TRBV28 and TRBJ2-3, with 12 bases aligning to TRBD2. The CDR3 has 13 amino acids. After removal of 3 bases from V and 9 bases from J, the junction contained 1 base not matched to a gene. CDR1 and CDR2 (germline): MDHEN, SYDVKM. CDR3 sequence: CASSFLAGGTQYF. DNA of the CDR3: TGTGCCAGCAGTTTCCTAGCGGGAGGGACGCAGTATTTT.

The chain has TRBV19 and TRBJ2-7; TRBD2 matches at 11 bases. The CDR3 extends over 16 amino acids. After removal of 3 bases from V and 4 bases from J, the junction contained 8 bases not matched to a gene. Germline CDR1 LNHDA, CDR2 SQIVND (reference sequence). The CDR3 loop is CASSIRPRLAGYEQYF. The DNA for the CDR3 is TGTGCCAGTAGTATCCGACCGAGACTAGCGGGGTACGAGCAGTACTTC.

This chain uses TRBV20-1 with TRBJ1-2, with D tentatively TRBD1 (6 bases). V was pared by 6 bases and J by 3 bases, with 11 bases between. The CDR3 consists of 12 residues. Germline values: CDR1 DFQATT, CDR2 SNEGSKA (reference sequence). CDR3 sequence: CSANREDYGYTF. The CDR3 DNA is TGCAGTGCCAACAGGGAGGACTATGGCTACACCTTC.

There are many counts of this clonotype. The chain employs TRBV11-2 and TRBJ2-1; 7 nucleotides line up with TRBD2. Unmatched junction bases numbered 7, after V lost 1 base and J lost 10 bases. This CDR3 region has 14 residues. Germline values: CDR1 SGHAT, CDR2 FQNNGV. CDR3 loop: CASSLGLAEREQFF. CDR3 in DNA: TGTGCCAGCAGCTTAGGTCTAGCGGAGAGGGAGCAGTTCTTC. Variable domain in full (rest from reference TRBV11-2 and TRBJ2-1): EAGVAQSPRYKIIEKRQSVAFWCNPISGHATLYWYQQILGQGPKLLIQFQNNGVVDDSQLPKDRFSAERLKGVDSTLKIQPAKLEDSAVYLCASSLGLAEREQFFGPGTRLTVL.

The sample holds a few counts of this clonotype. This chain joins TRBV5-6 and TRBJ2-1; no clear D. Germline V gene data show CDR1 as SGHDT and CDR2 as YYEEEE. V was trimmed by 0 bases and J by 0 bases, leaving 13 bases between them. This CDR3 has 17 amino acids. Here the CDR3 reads CASSLVVPSSSYNEQFF. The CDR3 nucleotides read TGTGCCAGCAGCTTGGTTGTGCCCTCCAGCTCCTACAATGAGCAGTTCTTC.

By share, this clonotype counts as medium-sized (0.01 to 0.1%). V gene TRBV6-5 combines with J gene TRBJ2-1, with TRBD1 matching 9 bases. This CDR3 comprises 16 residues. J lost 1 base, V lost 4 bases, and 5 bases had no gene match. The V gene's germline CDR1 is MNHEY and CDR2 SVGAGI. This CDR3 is CASSSQGAGSYNEQFF. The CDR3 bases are TGTGCCAGCAGTTCACAGGGGGCCGGGTCCTACAATGAGCAGTTCTTC.

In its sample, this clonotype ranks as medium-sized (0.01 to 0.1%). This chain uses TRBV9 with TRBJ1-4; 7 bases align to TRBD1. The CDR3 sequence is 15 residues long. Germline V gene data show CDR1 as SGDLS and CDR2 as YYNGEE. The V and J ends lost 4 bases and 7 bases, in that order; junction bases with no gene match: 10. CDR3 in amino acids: CASSPRQDRSEKLFF. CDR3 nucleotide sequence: TGTGCCAGCAGCCCCCGACAGGACAGGAGTGAAAAACTGTTTTTT.

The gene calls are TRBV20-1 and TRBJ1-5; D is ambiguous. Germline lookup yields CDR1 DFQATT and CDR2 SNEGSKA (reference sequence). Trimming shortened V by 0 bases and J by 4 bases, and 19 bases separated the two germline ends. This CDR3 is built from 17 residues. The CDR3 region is CSARDTEHQGGNQPQHF. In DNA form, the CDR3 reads TGCAGTGCTAGAGATACGGAACATCAAGGAGGGAATCAGCCCCAGCATTTT.

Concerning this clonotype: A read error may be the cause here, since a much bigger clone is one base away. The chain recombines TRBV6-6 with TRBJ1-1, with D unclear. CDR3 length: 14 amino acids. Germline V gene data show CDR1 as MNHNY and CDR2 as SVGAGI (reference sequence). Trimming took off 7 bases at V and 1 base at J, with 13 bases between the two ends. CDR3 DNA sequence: TGTGCCAGCAACCGACCGACGGGGAACACTGAAGCTTTCTTT. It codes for CASNRPTGNTEAFF.

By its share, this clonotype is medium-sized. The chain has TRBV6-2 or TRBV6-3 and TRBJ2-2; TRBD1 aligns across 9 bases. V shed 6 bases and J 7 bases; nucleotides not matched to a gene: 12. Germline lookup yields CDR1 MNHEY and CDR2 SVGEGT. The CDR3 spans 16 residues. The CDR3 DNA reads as TGTGCCAGCAGCGAACAGGGGGCCATCGAAATCGGGGAGCTGTTTTTT. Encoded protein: CASSEQGAIEIGELFF.

CDR3 loop: CASSGVGRGVGNQYF. The CDR3 DNA reads as TGTGCCAGCAGCGGCGTGGGGCGGGGGGTTGGTAACCAGTACTTC. The chain employs TRBV9 and TRBJ2-5; 8 bases match TRBD2. Per germline, CDR1 SGDLS and CDR2 YYNGEE. The CDR3 sequence is 15 residues long. J was trimmed by 10 bases and V by 3 bases; bases with no gene match: 14.

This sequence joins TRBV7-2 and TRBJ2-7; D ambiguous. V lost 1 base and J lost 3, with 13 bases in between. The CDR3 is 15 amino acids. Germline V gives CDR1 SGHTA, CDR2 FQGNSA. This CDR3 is CASSLGGTDLYEQYF. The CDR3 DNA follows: TGTGCCAGCAGCTTAGGAGGTACGGACCTCTACGAGCAGTACTTC.

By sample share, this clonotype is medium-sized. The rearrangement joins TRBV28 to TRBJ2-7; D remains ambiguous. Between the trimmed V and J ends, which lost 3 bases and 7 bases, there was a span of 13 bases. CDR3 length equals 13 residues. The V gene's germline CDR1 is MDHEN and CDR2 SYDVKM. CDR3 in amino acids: CASSLPPRSEQYF. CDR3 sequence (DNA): TGTGCCAGCAGTTTGCCCCCCCGGTCTGAGCAGTACTTC.

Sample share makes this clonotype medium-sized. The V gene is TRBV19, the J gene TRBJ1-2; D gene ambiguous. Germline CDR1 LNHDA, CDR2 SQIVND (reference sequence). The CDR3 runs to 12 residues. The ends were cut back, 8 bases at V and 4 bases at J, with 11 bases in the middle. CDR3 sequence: CASASPTYGYTF. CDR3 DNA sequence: TGTGCCAGTGCCTCACCTACCTATGGCTACACCTTC.

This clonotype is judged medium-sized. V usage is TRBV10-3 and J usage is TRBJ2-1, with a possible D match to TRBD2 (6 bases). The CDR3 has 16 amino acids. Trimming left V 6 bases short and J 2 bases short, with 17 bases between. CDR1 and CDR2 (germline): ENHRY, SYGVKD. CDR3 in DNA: TGTGCCATCAGGGGGGGAGGCGAAGCGACCTACAATGAGCAGTTCTTC. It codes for CAIRGGGEATYNEQFF.

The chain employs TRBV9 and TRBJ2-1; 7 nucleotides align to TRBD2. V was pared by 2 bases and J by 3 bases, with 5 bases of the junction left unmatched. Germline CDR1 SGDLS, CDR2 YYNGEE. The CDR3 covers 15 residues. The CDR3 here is CASSVSAGNYNEQFF. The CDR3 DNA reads TGTGCCAGCAGCGTTTCAGCGGGGAACTACAATGAGCAGTTCTTC.

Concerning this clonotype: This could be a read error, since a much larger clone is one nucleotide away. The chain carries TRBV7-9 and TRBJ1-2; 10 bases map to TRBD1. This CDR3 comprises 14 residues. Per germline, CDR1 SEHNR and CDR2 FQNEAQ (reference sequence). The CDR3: CASRPTGGAYGCTF. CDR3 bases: TGTGCCAGCAGACCGACAGGGGGCGCCTATGGCTGCACCTTC. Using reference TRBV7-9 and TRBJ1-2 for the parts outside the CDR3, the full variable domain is DTGVSQNPRHKITKRGQNVTFRCDPISEHNRLYWYRQTLGQGPEFLTYFQNEAQLEKSRLLSDRFSAERPKGSFSTLEIQRTEQGDSAMYLCASRPTGGAYGCTFGSGTRLTVV.

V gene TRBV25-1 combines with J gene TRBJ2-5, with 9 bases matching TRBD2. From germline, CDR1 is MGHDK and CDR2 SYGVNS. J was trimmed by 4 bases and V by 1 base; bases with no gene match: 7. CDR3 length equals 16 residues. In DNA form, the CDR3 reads TGTGCCAGCAGTGAATCACAGCGGGAGGTTCCAGAGACCCAGTACTTC. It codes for CASSESQREVPETQYF.

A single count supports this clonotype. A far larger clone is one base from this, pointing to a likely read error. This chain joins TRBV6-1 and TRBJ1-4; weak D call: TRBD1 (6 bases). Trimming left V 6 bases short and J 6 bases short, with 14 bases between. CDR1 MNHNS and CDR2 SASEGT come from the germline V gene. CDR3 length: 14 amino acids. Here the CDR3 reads CASRLAGADEKLFF. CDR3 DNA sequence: TGTGCCAGCAGGTTGGCGGGGGCTGATGAAAAACTGTTTTTT.